Shown below are 28 T cell receptor beta chains from a single sample sequenced in a study of T cells in women clearing cervical HPV infection. Generated by immunoSEQ multiplex PCR, the TCRdb table keeps only in-frame clones and is missing some. The listing records approximately 38,000 clones. The source material was blood buffy coat. These receptors all stem from a woman aged 18-69 years with a cervical HPV16 infection that either progressed to CIN3+ or cleared (not recorded which).

Details on this clone: The CDR3 end is not reached by the read, which stops 3 residues before it; the germline J gene fills it in. This sequence joins TRBV5-6 and TRBJ1-2; D perhaps matches TRBD1 (5 bases). Germline V gene sequence: CDR1 SGHDT, CDR2 YYEEEE. This CDR3 has 14 amino acids. The V end lost 6 bases, the J end lost 3 bases, and 15 bases lay between the germline ends. This chain's CDR3 is CASITTGGDYGYTF. CDR3 DNA, as far as it was read: TGTGCCAGCATAACAACAGGTGGGGACTATGGC. Full variable domain (missing parts from reference TRBV5-6 and TRBJ1-2): DAGVTQSPTHLIKTRGQQVTLRCSPKSGHDTVSWYQQALGQGPQFIFQYYEEEERQRGNFPDRFSGHQFPNYSSELNVNALLLGDSALYLCASITTGGDYGYTFGSGTRLTVV.

Remarks on this clone: The read ends 3 residues shy of where the CDR3 ends; the end is completed using the germline J gene. The V and J genes are TRBV18 and TRBJ1-2; TRBD1 matches 7 bases. The CDR3 consists of 12 residues. CDR1 is KGHSH and CDR2 is LQKENI in the germline V gene. The sequenced CDR3 bases are TGTGCCAGCTCACCGGACAGGTTCGAC. It translates to CASSPDRFD. The full CDR3 sequence reads CASSPDRFDYTF.

A remark on this clone: The read ends 3 residues before the CDR3 terminus; that terminus is restored from the germline J gene. V gene TRBV5-1 combines with J gene TRBJ2-5; 7 bases fit TRBD2. V dropped 3 bases and J dropped 5; count of bases not matched to a gene: 10. The CDR3 runs to 15 residues. CDR1 is SGHRS and CDR2 is YFSETQ in the germline V gene. The DNA read from the CDR3 is TGCGCCAGCAGCTCCGACATCAGGGAGGGGGAGACC. Protein sequence: CASSSDIREGET. The full-length CDR3 reads as CASSSDIREGETQYF.

In the case of this clone: The read is 3 residues too short to cover the CDR3 end, so that end is filled in from the germline J gene. V gene TRBV18 combines with J gene TRBJ2-4; D perhaps matches TRBD2 (7 bases). The CDR3 totals 15 residues. CDR1 is KGHSH and CDR2 is LQKENI in the germline V gene. The CDR3 bases that were read are TGTGCCAGCTCACCCGCCGGGACGGGGGGCTATGGT. This gives the protein CASSPAGTGGYG. In full, the CDR3 is CASSPAGTGGYGQYF.

Comment on this clone: The DNA ends 3 residues before the CDR3 does, and the rest of the CDR3 is filled in from the germline J gene. The V and J genes are TRBV13 and TRBJ1-1; 7 bases agree with TRBD1. CDR1 and CDR2 (germline): PRHDT, FYEKMQ (reference sequence). The CDR3 is 14 amino acids. With 4 bases clipped from V and 1 base from J, the junction kept 3 bases outside the gene matches. Partial CDR3 DNA: TGTGCCAGCAGCTGGGGACAGCGGAACACTGAA. It yields the protein CASSWGQRNTE. The CDR3 in its entirety is CASSWGQRNTEAFF.

As to this clone: The read finishes 3 residues shy of the CDR3 end, and the germline J gene is used to complete it. The J gene is TRBJ1-4, the V gene TRBV7-8, with D tentatively TRBD1 (5 bases). V shed 4 bases and J shed 8 bases, with 20 bases lying between them. CDR1 is SGHVS and CDR2 is FQNEAQ in the germline V gene. This CDR3 has 16 residues. The DNA read from the CDR3 is TGTGCCAGCAGCTCACCGCAAGGGGAAACGTCAGAAAAA. It yields the protein CASSSPQGETSEK. The entire CDR3 sequence reads CASSSPQGETSEKLFF.

As concerns this clone: The read ends 3 residues shy of where the CDR3 ends; the end is completed using the germline J gene. V gene TRBV5-6 combines with J gene TRBJ1-2; a possible D gene is TRBD1 (5 bases). Germline values: CDR1 SGHDT, CDR2 YYEEEE. Trimming took off 1 base at V and 4 bases at J, with 14 bases between the two ends. The CDR3 runs to 15 residues. CDR3 DNA (partial): TGTGCCAGCAGCTTGTTCCGGGGGGAAATCTATGGC. It yields the protein CASSLFRGEIYG. The entire CDR3 reads CASSLFRGEIYGYTF. The whole variable domain, filled in from reference TRBV5-6 and TRBJ1-2, reads DAGVTQSPTHLIKTRGQQVTLRCSPKSGHDTVSWYQQALGQGPQFIFQYYEEEERQRGNFPDRFSGHQFPNYSSELNVNALLLGDSALYLCASSLFRGEIYGYTFGSGTRLTVV.

Worth noting for this clone: The read falls 3 residues short of the CDR3 end, and the missing part is taken from the germline J gene. The V and J genes are TRBV2 and TRBJ1-5, with D possibly TRBD1 on 6 matching bases. The CDR3 covers 15 residues. V was cut by 9 bases and J by 0 bases, with 15 bases left in between. Germline values: CDR1 SNHLY, CDR2 FYNNEI. The CDR3 spells CASISGVNSNQPQHF. Partial CDR3 DNA: TGTGCCAGTATATCAGGGGTAAATAGCAATCAGCCC.

In regard to this clone: The CDR3 extends 3 residues past the end of the read, so its final part is completed from the germline J gene. This chain links TRBV5-1 with TRBJ2-7; the D is unclear. This CDR3 region has 12 residues. Germline values: CDR1 SGHRS, CDR2 YFSETQ. Trimming removed 4 bases from V and 6 bases from J, with 11 bases in between. CDR3 sequence reads: CASSPESSEQYF. The sequenced CDR3 bases are TGCGCCAGCAGCCCCGAGAGCTCCGAG. The entire variable domain, with the rest obtained from reference TRBV5-1 and TRBJ2-7, is as follows: KAGVTQTPRYLIKTRGQQVTLSCSPISGHRSVSWYQQTPGQGLQFLFEYFSETQRNKGNFPGRFSGRQFSNSRSEMNVSTLELGDSALYLCASSPESSEQYFGPGTRLTVT.

Of note for this clone: The read halts 3 residues ahead of the CDR3 end, with the missing end drawn from the germline J gene. The genes are TRBV5-1 and TRBJ1-1; the D is unclear. Germline values: CDR1 SGHRS, CDR2 YFSETQ. Deletions cut 0 bases from V and 2 bases from J, with 8 bases between. CDR3 length equals 14 residues. Partial CDR3 DNA: TGCGCCAGCAGCTTGGAGGGCCTTAACACTGAA. Translated, it gives CASSLEGLNTE. The whole CDR3 is CASSLEGLNTEAFF.

About this clone: From the germline J gene comes the end of the CDR3, since the read stops 3 residues before it. The chain links TRBV20-1 to TRBJ1-1, with TRBD1 as a possible D gene (5 bases). Trimming removed 6 bases at V and 0 bases at J, with 14 bases between. Germline lookup yields CDR1 DFQATT and CDR2 SNEGSKA (reference sequence). The CDR3 consists of 14 residues. The CDR3 DNA, read in part, is TGCAGTGCCCAACGACAGCACTTGAACACTGAA. It specifies CSAQRQHLNTE. From start to end, the CDR3 is CSAQRQHLNTEAFF.

A note on this clone: The read terminates 3 residues ahead of where the CDR3 ends, so the germline J gene completes it. This chain joins TRBV5-1 and TRBJ2-1; 12 nucleotides match TRBD1. Trimming at V came to 4 bases and at J to 9 bases, leaving 11 bases not matched to a gene. The germline gives CDR1 SGHRS, CDR2 YFSETQ. The CDR3 extends over 16 amino acids. Partial CDR3 DNA: TGCGCCAGCAGCGCTGGGACAGGGGGCGCGGAGGGTGAG. It yields the protein CASSAGTGGAEGE. The full CDR3 reads CASSAGTGGAEGEQFF.

Notes on this clone: The read ends 3 residues early relative to the CDR3; the germline J gene fills the gap. This chain uses TRBV4-1 with TRBJ2-2, with D unclear. Trimming stripped 7 bases from V and 4 bases from J, with 7 bases between. Germline loops: CDR1 MGHRA, CDR2 YSYEKL. The CDR3 loop spans 12 amino acids. CDR3 DNA, as far as it was read: TGCGCCAGCACCCCGGGCACCGGGGAG. Amino acids: CASTPGTGE. The CDR3, in full, reads CASTPGTGELFF.

CDR3 protein: CASSGRGALGANVLTF. The DNA read from the CDR3 is TGTGCCAGTTCCGGGCGGGGGGCGCTTGGGGCCAACGTC. V gene TRBV19 combines with J gene TRBJ2-6, with 8 bases matching TRBD2. The CDR3 end falls 3 residues outside the read, so it is completed with the germline J gene. V gave up 8 bases and J gave up 3 bases; unmatched junction bases: 9. This CDR3 contains 16 residues. Looked up from germline, CDR1 is LNHDA and CDR2 is SQIVND (reference sequence).

Comments on this clone: The read ends 3 residues early relative to the CDR3; the germline J gene fills the gap. The chain is built from TRBV10-3 and TRBJ1-2; D is uncertain. Germline V gene sequence: CDR1 ENHRY, CDR2 SYGVKD. This CDR3 is 11 amino acids long. The V gene lost 10 bases and the J gene lost 4 bases, with 10 bases spanning the gap. The part of the CDR3 DNA that was read is TGTGCCACGGGTTCTAGCTATGGC. Translation gives CATGSSYG. The complete CDR3 reads CATGSSYGYTF.

On this clone itself: Sequencing ends 3 residues short of the CDR3 end; the germline J gene provides the rest. The chain recombines TRBV27 with TRBJ2-7, with a weak D call TRBD2 (5 bases). This CDR3 region has 15 residues. CDR1 MNHEY and CDR2 SMNVEV come from the germline V gene (reference sequence). Trimming removed 6 bases at V and 6 bases at J, with 21 bases between. The CDR3 bases that were read are TGTGCCAGCAGGCGGGTCGCCGCCGGACTGCTCGAG. Its protein is CASRRVAAGLLE. The CDR3 reads in full as CASRRVAAGLLEQYF.

Remarks on this clone: The read is 3 residues too short to cover the CDR3 end, so that end is filled in from the germline J gene. The chain has TRBV5-1 and TRBJ1-1; 7 bases fit TRBD1. The CDR3 has 14 amino acids. From germline, CDR1 is SGHRS and CDR2 YFSETQ. The trim removed 3 bases at V and 6 bases at J, leaving 8 bases unmatched. The CDR3 sequence is CASSSGQKGAEAFF. The sequenced part of the CDR3 DNA is TGCGCCAGCAGCTCGGGACAGAAAGGGGCTGAA.

Notes on this clone: The CDR3 extends 3 residues past the end of the read, so its final part is completed from the germline J gene. The genes are TRBV18 and TRBJ2-5; D may be TRBD1 (6 bases). CDR3 size: 16 residues. CDR1 and CDR2 from the germline V gene are KGHSH and LQKENI. V was trimmed by 1 base and J by 1 base, leaving 13 bases between them. CDR3 amino acids: CASSPRGQGIQETQYF. CDR3 bases read: TGTGCCAGCTCACCACGCGGGCAGGGGATCCAAGAGACC.

Comment on this clone: The CDR3 end lies 3 residues beyond the end of the read and is filled in from the germline J gene. The gene calls are TRBV6-2 or TRBV6-3 and TRBJ2-5; 7 positions agree with TRBD2. The V segment lost 0 bases and the J segment 4 bases; nucleotides outside the gene matches: 2. Looked up from germline, CDR1 is MNHEY and CDR2 is SVGEGT. CDR3 length: 14 amino acids. The CDR3 DNA, read in part, is TGTGCCAGCAGTTACTCCCTAGCGGCAGAGACC. Its protein product is CASSYSLAAET. The full CDR3 reads CASSYSLAAETQYF.

Notes on this clone: The CDR3 end is not reached by the read, which stops 3 residues before it; the germline J gene fills it in. V gene TRBV5-1 combines with J gene TRBJ2-5; 7 nucleotides align to TRBD1. This CDR3 contains 13 residues. V shed 4 bases, J shed 6 bases, and the junction held 6 bases outside the gene matches. CDR1 and CDR2 from the germline V gene are SGHRS and YFSETQ. CDR3 sequence reads: CASSPAGGQTQYF. The CDR3 DNA, read in part, is TGCGCCAGCAGCCCGGCAGGGGGACAGACC.

CDR3: CASSFLRANEQYF. The sequenced part of the CDR3 DNA is TGTGCCAGCAGTTTTCTCAGGGCCAACGAG. The chain combines TRBV12-3 or TRBV12-4 with TRBJ2-7; perhaps TRBD1 as D (5 bases). The CDR3 goes on 3 residues after the read ends, and that part is filled in from the germline J gene. V was trimmed by 3 bases and J by 5 bases, leaving 11 bases between them. This CDR3 is built from 13 residues.

Note on this clone: The read is 3 residues too short to cover the CDR3 end, so that end is filled in from the germline J gene. J is TRBJ2-2 and V is TRBV11-2; 9 nucleotides agree with TRBD1. The CDR3 length is 15 residues. The germline CDR1 and CDR2 sequences are SGHAT and FQNNGV. CDR3: CASSLTPGQGEKLFF. CDR3 DNA, as far as it was read: TGTGCCAGCAGCCTTACCCCGGGACAGGGAGAAAAG.

CDR3 bases read: TGTGCCATCAGTGCGGGACAGGGGAGGCGAGAGACC. Residues: CAISAGQGRRET. The complete CDR3 protein is CAISAGQGRRETYTF. The V call is TRBV10-3, the J call TRBJ1-2; TRBD1 matches 10 bases. The read finishes 3 residues shy of the CDR3 end, and the germline J gene is used to complete it. The CDR3 extends over 15 amino acids. Germline V gene lookup returns CDR1 ENHRY and CDR2 SYGVKD.

Of note for this clone: The read falls 3 residues short of the CDR3 end, and the missing part is taken from the germline J gene. The chain couples TRBV3-1 (or the pseudogene TRBV3-2) to TRBJ2-2; tentatively, D is TRBD2 (5 bases). Germline loops: CDR1 LGHDT, CDR2 YNNKEL (reference sequence). Trimming left V 4 bases short and J 0 bases short, with 9 bases between. This CDR3 region has 15 residues. CDR3 amino acids: CASSRGPPNTGELFF. The CDR3 DNA, read in part, is TGTGCCAGCAGCCGCGGGCCACCGAACACCGGGGAG.

In the case of this clone: The DNA ends 3 residues before the CDR3 does, and the rest of the CDR3 is filled in from the germline J gene. The gene calls are TRBV7-2 and TRBJ2-1; no firm D call. CDR3 length: 15 residues. Germline CDR1 SGHTA, CDR2 FQGNSA. Trimming took off 5 bases at V and 2 bases at J, with 13 bases between the two ends. The sequenced CDR3 bases are TGTGCCAGCAGCCGCCGACCCACAGCCTACAATGAG. Protein sequence: CASSRRPTAYNE. Given in full, the CDR3 is CASSRRPTAYNEQFF.

On this clone itself: The DNA ends 3 residues before the CDR3 does, and the rest of the CDR3 is filled in from the germline J gene. V usage is TRBV20-1 and J usage is TRBJ2-7, with a tentative D call TRBD1 (6 bases). The germline V and J ends were trimmed by 3 bases and 5 bases, with 17 bases remaining between them. The germline CDR1 and CDR2 sequences are DFQATT and SNEGSKA (reference sequence). The CDR3 extends over 14 amino acids. The covered CDR3 bases are TGCAGTGCTAGCGGGGCTGCAGGGGACCACGAG. Its translation is CSASGAAGDHE. The whole CDR3 sequence reads CSASGAAGDHEQYF.

For this clone: The sequence runs out 3 residues before the end of the CDR3; the remainder is reconstructed from the germline J gene. This rearrangement joins TRBV4-2 to TRBJ1-6; 10 positions match TRBD1. Germline CDR1 and CDR2: LGHNA and YNFKEQ. The V segment lost 4 bases and the J segment 3 bases; nucleotides outside the gene matches: 15. The CDR3 has 20 amino acids. The CDR3 DNA, read in part, is TGTGCCAGCAGCCTTAATCCGGCCCGGGACAGGGGAGGCTATAATTCACCC. This codes for CASSLNPARDRGGYNSP. In full, the CDR3 reads CASSLNPARDRGGYNSPLHF.

Comments on this clone: The CDR3 is cut off 3 residues early in the read; its end comes from the germline J gene. The chain links TRBV10-3 to TRBJ1-1; 9 bases map to TRBD1. With 4 bases clipped from V and 3 bases from J, the junction kept 6 bases outside the gene matches. Germline V gene data show CDR1 as ENHRY and CDR2 as SYGVKD. The CDR3 loop spans 15 amino acids. The CDR3 spells CAISGPGQGHTEAFF. The covered CDR3 bases are TGTGCCATCAGTGGACCCGGACAGGGGCACACTGAA.